The 20 T cell receptor beta chains below come from one sample, sequenced in a study of cytomegalovirus exposure and HLA in healthy donors. Primers included in the PCR were 60 Vbeta and 13 Jbeta primers. Here immunoSEQ multiplex PCR was the method, and the copy in TCRdb shows in-frame clones only, minus some. The table includes some 100,000 clones, 76% detected once. The sequencing sample was made of PBMCs. These TCRs come from a man in his forties in good health and CMV-seronegative.

The chain carries TRBV27 and TRBJ1-4, with D hard to call. With 0 bases removed from V and 0 bases from J, the gap between germline ends came to 11 bases. CDR1 and CDR2 from the germline V gene are MNHEY and SMNVEV (reference sequence). CDR3 length: 17 residues. This chain's CDR3 is CASSLSPGPATNEKLFF. CDR3 coding DNA: TGTGCCAGCAGTTTATCGCCAGGTCCTGCAACTAATGAAAAACTGTTTTTT.

This chain uses TRBV4-3 with TRBJ1-3; unclear D gene. The germline V and J ends were trimmed by 2 bases and 3 bases, with 5 bases remaining between them. Germline CDR1 is LGHNA and CDR2 is YSLEER. This CDR3 comprises 13 residues. Written as DNA, the CDR3 is TGCGCCAGCAGCCAACTTGTTGGAAACACCATATATTTT. It translates to CASSQLVGNTIYF.

This rearrangement joins TRBV5-6 to TRBJ2-1; D is perhaps TRBD2 (5 bases). The germline gives CDR1 SGHDT, CDR2 YYEEEE. V gave up 0 bases and J gave up 4 bases, with 11 bases separating them. The CDR3 is 15 amino acids. The CDR3 DNA reads as TGTGCCAGCAGCTTGGGTACCCCGGGGTACAATGAGCAGTTCTTC. Translated, it gives CASSLGTPGYNEQFF.

This clone was seen only a few times. Other DNA sequences in this specimen translate into the identical CDR3. In DNA form, the CDR3 reads TGTGCCAGCAGTTTATTAACGGGGGATAACTATGGCTACACCTTC. It specifies CASSLLTGDNYGYTF. The rearrangement joins TRBV28 to TRBJ1-2; D possibly corresponds to TRBD1 (5 bases). V was cut by 1 base and J by 1 base, with 10 bases left in between. The CDR3 covers 15 residues. Looked up from germline, CDR1 is MDHEN and CDR2 is SYDVKM.

This clone was detected only once. The chain couples TRBV2 to TRBJ1-2; the D gene is possibly TRBD1 (5 bases). This CDR3 has 14 amino acids. V dropped 6 bases and J dropped 3 bases, with 14 bases sitting between them. CDR1 is SNHLY and CDR2 is FYNNEI in the germline V gene. The CDR3 DNA follows: TGTGCCAGCAGGGGGGGGGTGGTCTACTATGGCTACACCTTC. Residues: CASRGGVVYYGYTF.

This clone was seen a few times. Other DNA sequences in the same sample also yield this CDR3. V gene TRBV30 combines with J gene TRBJ2-5, with TRBD2 as a possible D gene (7 bases). CDR1 is GTSNPN, CDR2 SVGIG, per germline (reference sequence). The ends were cut back, 5 bases at V and 4 bases at J, with 11 bases in the middle. This CDR3 is built from 12 residues. This CDR3 is CAWEGGGETQYF. The CDR3 coding sequence is TGTGCCTGGGAGGGGGGGGGAGAGACCCAGTACTTC.

This clone was counted a few times. The rearrangement links TRBV7-9 to TRBJ1-2; D is unresolved. V lost 3 bases and J 8 bases, leaving 10 bases between the germline ends. CDR3 size: 12 residues. The V gene's germline CDR1 is SEHNR and CDR2 FQNEAQ (reference sequence). The CDR3 DNA is TGTGCCAGCAGCTTCGGAACGAGGGGCTACACCTTC. The encoded protein is CASSFGTRGYTF. The full variable domain, completed using reference TRBV7-9 and TRBJ1-2, is DTGVSQNPRHKITKRGQNVTFRCDPISEHNRLYWYRQTLGQGPEFLTYFQNEAQLEKSRLLSDRFSAERPKGSFSTLEIQRTEQGDSAMYLCASSFGTRGYTFGSGTRLTVV.

The rearrangement links TRBV9 to TRBJ1-1; possible D gene TRBD1, 5 bases. Trimming took off 3 bases at V and 0 bases at J, with 15 bases between the two ends. The CDR3 loop spans 16 amino acids. Germline CDR1 and CDR2: SGDLS and YYNGEE. The CDR3 nucleotides are TGTGCCAGCAGCGACCCGGGGGGGAGGATGAACACTGAAGCTTTCTTT. It yields the protein CASSDPGGRMNTEAFF. Full variable domain (rest looked up from reference TRBV9 and TRBJ1-1): DSGVTQTPKHLITATGQRVTLRCSPRSGDLSVYWYQQSLDQGLQFLIQYYNGEERAKGNILERFSAQQFPDLHSELNLSSLELGDSALYFCASSDPGGRMNTEAFFGQGTRLTVV.

The V call is TRBV13, the J call TRBJ1-5; possible D gene TRBD1, 6 bases. The CDR3 length is 14 residues. V dropped 0 bases and J dropped 6 bases, with 9 bases sitting between them. Germline CDR1 reads PRHDT; CDR2 reads FYEKMQ (reference sequence). The CDR3 reads CASSLGGAGQPQHF. CDR3 coding DNA: TGTGCCAGCAGCTTAGGGGGGGCCGGTCAGCCCCAGCATTTT.

The chain couples TRBV27 to TRBJ2-5, with 8 bases matching TRBD1. V trimming: 3 bases; J trimming: 5 bases; junction bases outside the gene matches: 5. Germline CDR1 MNHEY, CDR2 SMNVEV (reference sequence). The CDR3 consists of 14 residues. This CDR3 is CASSLGTGWETQYF. CDR3 coding DNA: TGTGCCAGCAGTTTGGGGACAGGATGGGAGACCCAGTACTTC.

The chain recombines TRBV4-3 with TRBJ2-6; 8 positions match TRBD1. This CDR3 is 16 amino acids long. V trimming: 4 bases; J trimming: 2 bases; junction bases outside the gene matches: 4. CDR1 LGHNA and CDR2 YSLEER come from the germline V gene. The chain's CDR3 is CASSPTTGAGANVLTF. The CDR3 region has the DNA TGCGCCAGCAGCCCAACGACAGGGGCTGGGGCCAACGTCCTGACTTTC.

This sequence joins TRBV27 and TRBJ2-1, with TRBD2 as a possible D gene (6 bases). The CDR3 covers 13 residues. V lost 6 bases to trimming and J lost 6 bases, with 12 bases between them. Germline lookup yields CDR1 MNHEY and CDR2 SMNVEV (reference sequence). The CDR3 region is CASRLTSPNEQFF. CDR3 nucleotide sequence: TGTGCCAGCAGGTTGACTAGTCCCAATGAGCAGTTCTTC.

This rearrangement joins TRBV6-6 to TRBJ2-4; possibly TRBD1 for D (5 bases). Trimming pared 0 bases from V and 1 base from J, leaving 7 bases between. From germline, CDR1 is MNHNY and CDR2 SVGAGI (reference sequence). CDR3 length equals 15 residues. CDR3 DNA sequence: TGTGCCAGCAGTTACTCAGGGGCCGCCAAAAACATTCAGTACTTC. Amino acids: CASSYSGAAKNIQYF.

Concerning this clone itself: A read error may produce the germline difference seen at one junction end. The chain couples TRBV7-9 to TRBJ1-1; D is ambiguous. The CDR3 is made up of 14 amino acids. The germline CDR1 and CDR2 sequences are SEHNR and FQNEAQ (reference sequence). For the CDR3, the DNA is TGTTCCAGCAGCTTACAAGGTGAGGCGGCCACGGCTTTCTTT. Encoded protein: CSSSLQGEAATAFF.

The rearrangement links TRBV5-6 to TRBJ2-5; TRBD2 matches 12 bases. Germline V gene lookup returns CDR1 SGHDT and CDR2 YYEEEE. The V and J ends lost 4 bases and 5 bases, in that order; junction bases with no gene match: 6. The length of the CDR3 is 15 residues. CDR3 protein: CASSGLAGPPETQYF. In DNA, the CDR3 is TGTGCCAGCAGCGGACTAGCGGGGCCTCCTGAGACCCAGTACTTC.

The CDR3 region has the DNA TGTGCCAGCAGCACACGGACGGGGGAGCAGTACTTC. Translation gives CASSTRTGEQYF. The chain recombines TRBV5-4 with TRBJ2-7, with D perhaps TRBD2 (5 bases). The CDR3 length is 12 residues. V lost 4 bases to trimming and J lost 7 bases, with 12 bases between them. From germline, CDR1 is SGHNT and CDR2 YYREEE (reference sequence).

By proportion, this clone is medium-sized. This chain joins TRBV14 and TRBJ1-1; D ambiguous. Deletions cut 2 bases from V and 0 bases from J, with 10 bases between. This CDR3 is 15 amino acids long. CDR1 and CDR2 from the germline V gene are SGHDN and FVKESK. The CDR3 region has the DNA TGTGCCAGCAGCCAACTAGTCGGTGTGAACACTGAAGCTTTCTTT. Protein product: CASSQLVGVNTEAFF.

This clone came up once. V and J are TRBV7-9 and TRBJ2-3; D is uncertain. The V gene lost 4 bases and the J gene lost 2 bases, with 7 bases spanning the gap. The CDR3 runs to 13 residues. Germline V CDR1 and CDR2: SEHNR, FQNEAQ (reference sequence). The CDR3 DNA reads as TGTGCCAGCAGCTCTGAGTCCACAGATACGCAGTATTTT. Amino acid sequence: CASSSESTDTQYF.

This sequence joins TRBV7-2 and TRBJ2-1; TRBD2 aligns across 7 bases. The germline V gene has CDR1 SGHTA and CDR2 FQGNSA. The CDR3 runs to 15 residues. V trimming: 0 bases; J trimming: 5 bases; junction bases outside the gene matches: 4. CDR3 sequence reads: CASSLAGLGNNEQFF. CDR3 nucleotide sequence: TGTGCCAGCAGCTTAGCAGGACTAGGTAACAATGAGCAGTTCTTC.

The J gene is TRBJ2-7, the V gene TRBV6-1; 8 bases agree with TRBD2. With V trimmed by 5 bases and J by 3 bases, 9 bases remained unmatched. Germline V gene sequence: CDR1 MNHNS, CDR2 SASEGT. This CDR3 has 15 amino acids. CDR3 DNA: TGTGCCAGCAGTTCCCGTACTAGCGGCAGCTACGAGCAGTACGTC. Its translation: CASSSRTSGSYEQYV.